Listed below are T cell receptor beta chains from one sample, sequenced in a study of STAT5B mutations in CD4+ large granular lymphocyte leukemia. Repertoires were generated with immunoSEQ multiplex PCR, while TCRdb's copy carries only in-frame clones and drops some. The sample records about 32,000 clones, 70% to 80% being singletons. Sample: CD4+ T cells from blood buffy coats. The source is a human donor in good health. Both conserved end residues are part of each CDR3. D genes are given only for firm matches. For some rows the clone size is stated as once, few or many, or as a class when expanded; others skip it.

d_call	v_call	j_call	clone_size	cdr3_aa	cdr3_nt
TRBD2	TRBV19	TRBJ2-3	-	CASSSLAGGLTDTQYF	TGTGCCAGTAGTAGTTTAGCGGGGGGGCTCACAGATACGCAGTATTTT
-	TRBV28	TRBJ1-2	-	CASSLNHGYTF	TGTGCCAGCAGCCTAAATCATGGCTACACCTTC
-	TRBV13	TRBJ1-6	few	CASSSGPQLTSPLHF	TGTGCCAGCAGCTCGGGGCCTCAATTAACATCACCCCTCCACTTT
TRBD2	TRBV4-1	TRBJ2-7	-	CASQASGNSYEQYF	TGCGCCAGCCAGGCTAGCGGGAACTCCTACGAGCAGTACTTC
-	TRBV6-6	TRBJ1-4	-	CASSYPPRPGEKLFF	TGTGCCAGCAGTTACCCGCCGAGGCCGGGGGAAAAACTGTTTTTT
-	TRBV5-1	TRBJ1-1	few	CASSLAGGSNTEAFF	TGCGCCAGCAGCTTGGCCGGGGGCTCGAACACTGAAGCTTTCTTT
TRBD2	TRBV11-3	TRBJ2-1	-	CASSLEGRSGGSSYNEQFF	TGTGCCAGCAGCTTAGAGGGCAGGAGCGGGGGGAGCTCCTACAATGAGCAGTTCTTC
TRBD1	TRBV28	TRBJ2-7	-	CASSPYTGVPEQYF	TGTGCCAGCAGTCCCTATACAGGGGTACCCGAGCAGTACTTC
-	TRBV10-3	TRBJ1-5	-	CAIRGGSNQPQHF	TGTGCCATCAGGGGGGGTTCCAATCAGCCCCAGCATTTT
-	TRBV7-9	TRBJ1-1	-	CASSLGSGNEAFF	TGTGCCAGCAGCTTAGGGTCAGGCAATGAAGCTTTCTTT
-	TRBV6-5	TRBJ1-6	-	CASSYSRRTYNSPLHF	TGTGCCAGCAGTTACTCGCGGCGGACCTATAATTCACCCCTCCACTTT
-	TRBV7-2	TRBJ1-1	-	CASSFQGSTEAFF	TGTGCCAGCAGCTTCCAGGGTAGCACTGAAGCTTTCTTT
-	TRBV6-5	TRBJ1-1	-	CASSYGQGSSEAFF	TGTGCCAGCAGTTACGGCCAGGGCAGCTCCGAAGCTTTCTTT
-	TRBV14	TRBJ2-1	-	CASSQVGVHIYNEQFF	TGTGCCAGCAGCCAAGTGGGGGTCCATATTTACAATGAGCAGTTCTTC
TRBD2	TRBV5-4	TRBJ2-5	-	CASSSAGLETQYF	TGTGCCAGCAGCTCAGCGGGGTTGGAGACCCAGTACTTC
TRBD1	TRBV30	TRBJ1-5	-	CASGQGLDQPQHF	TGTGCCTCCGGACAGGGACTCGATCAGCCCCAGCATTTT
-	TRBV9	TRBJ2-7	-	CASSVVPMDEQYF	TGTGCCAGCAGCGTAGTCCCCATGGACGAGCAGTACTTC